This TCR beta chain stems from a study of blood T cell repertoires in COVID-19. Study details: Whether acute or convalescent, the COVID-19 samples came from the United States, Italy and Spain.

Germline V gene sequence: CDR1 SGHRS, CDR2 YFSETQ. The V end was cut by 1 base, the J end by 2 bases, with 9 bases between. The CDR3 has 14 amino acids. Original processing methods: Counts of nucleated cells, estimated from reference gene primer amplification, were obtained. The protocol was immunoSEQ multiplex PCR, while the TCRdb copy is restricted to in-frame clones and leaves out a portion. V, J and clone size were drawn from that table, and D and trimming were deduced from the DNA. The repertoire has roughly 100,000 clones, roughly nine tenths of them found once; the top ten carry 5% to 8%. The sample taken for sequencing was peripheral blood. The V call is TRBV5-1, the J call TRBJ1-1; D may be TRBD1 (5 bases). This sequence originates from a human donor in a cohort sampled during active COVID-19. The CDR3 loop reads CASSLQTANTEAFF. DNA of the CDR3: TGCGCCAGCAGCTTGCAGACAGCCAACACTGAAGCTTTCTTT.